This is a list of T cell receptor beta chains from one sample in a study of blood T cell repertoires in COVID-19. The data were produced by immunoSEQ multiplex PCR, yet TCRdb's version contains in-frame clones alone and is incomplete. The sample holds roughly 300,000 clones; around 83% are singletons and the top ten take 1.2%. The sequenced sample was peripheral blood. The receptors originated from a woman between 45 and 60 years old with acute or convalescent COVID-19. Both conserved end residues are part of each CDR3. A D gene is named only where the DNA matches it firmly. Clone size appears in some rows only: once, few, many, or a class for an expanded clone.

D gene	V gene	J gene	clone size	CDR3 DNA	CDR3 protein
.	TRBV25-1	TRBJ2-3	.	TGTGCCAGCAGTGAGCCAGGGGCTACGACAGATACGCAGTATTTT	CASSEPGATTDTQYF
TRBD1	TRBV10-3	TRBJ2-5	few	TGTGCCATCAGCCTAACAGGGGACAGGCAAGAGACCCAGTACTTC	CAISLTGDRQETQYF
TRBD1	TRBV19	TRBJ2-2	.	TGTGCCAGTAGTCCAGACAGGGTACGAACCGGGGAGCTGTTTTTT	CASSPDRVRTGELFF
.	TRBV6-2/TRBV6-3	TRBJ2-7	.	TGTGCCAGCAGTTTTCGGAGGGCCGACGAGCAGTACTTC	CASSFRRADEQYF
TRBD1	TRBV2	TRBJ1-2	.	TGTGCCAGCAGTGAAGGACAGGGGCGGAACTATGGCTACACCTTC	CASSEGQGRNYGYTF
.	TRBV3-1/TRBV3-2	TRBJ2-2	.	TGTGCCAGCAGCCGCTCCGGGGGATCTTTTAACACCGGGGAGCTGTTTTTT	CASSRSGGSFNTGELFF
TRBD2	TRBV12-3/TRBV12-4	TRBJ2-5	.	TGTGCCGGCGGGAGGGATGAAGAGACCCAGTACTTC	CAGGRDEETQYF
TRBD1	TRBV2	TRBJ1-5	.	TGTGCCAGCAGGCAGGACAGGGTGGGGCAGCCCCAGCATTTT	CASRQDRVGQPQHF
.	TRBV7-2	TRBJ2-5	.	TGTGCCAGCAGCTTCGGAGCCCAAGAGACCCAGTACTTC	CASSFGAQETQYF
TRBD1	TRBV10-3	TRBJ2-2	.	TGTGCCATCAGTGAGTTATCAGGGGGCTCCGGGGAGCTGTTTTTT	CAISELSGGSGELFF
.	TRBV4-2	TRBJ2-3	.	TGTGCCAGCAGCGGGGACTCTGGGGCAGATACGCAGTATTTT	CASSGDSGADTQYF
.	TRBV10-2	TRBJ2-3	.	TGCGCCAGCAGGAGTCTAGTCTCTGTCACAGATACGCAGTATTTT	CASRSLVSVTDTQYF
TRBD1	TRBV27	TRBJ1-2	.	TGTGCCAGCAGTCCGGGACAGGGGATCCGTGGCTACACCTTC	CASSPGQGIRGYTF
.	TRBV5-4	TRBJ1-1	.	TGTGCCAGCAGCTCTAAAGGGGTAGGTGAAGCTTTCTTT	CASSSKGVGEAFF
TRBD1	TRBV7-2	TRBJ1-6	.	TGTGCCAGCAGCCCCGGGACAGGGGTCAATTCACCCCTCCACTTT	CASSPGTGVNSPLHF
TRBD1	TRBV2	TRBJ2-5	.	TGTGCCAGCAGTACGGACAGGGGAGAGACCCAGTACTTC	CASSTDRGETQYF
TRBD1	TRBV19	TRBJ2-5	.	TGTGCCAGTAGTATCCGGGGGACAGGGGAGGAGACCCAGTACTTC	CASSIRGTGEETQYF
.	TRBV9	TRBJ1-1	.	TGTGCCAGCAGCGTGGCAGGGTCGGCGAACACTGAAGCTTTCTTT	CASSVAGSANTEAFF
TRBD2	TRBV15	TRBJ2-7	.	TGTGCCACCAGCAGCATAGGGACTAGCGGTTTTCAGCGGCAGTACTTC	CATSSIGTSGFQRQYF
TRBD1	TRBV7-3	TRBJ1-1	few	TGTGCCAGCAGTTTTCAGGGGGCAAACACTGAAGCTTTCTTT	CASSFQGANTEAFF
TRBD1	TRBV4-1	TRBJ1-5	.	TGCGCCAGCACCGCCGACAGGGAATCAATCCTAGATCAGCCCCAGCATTTT	CASTADRESILDQPQHF
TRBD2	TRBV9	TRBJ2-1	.	TGTGCCAGCAGCGTAAGGACTAGCGGGCCTAACTCCTACAATGAGCAGTTCTTC	CASSVRTSGPNSYNEQFF
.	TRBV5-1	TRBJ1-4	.	TGCGCCAGTAAGATCCCCGGGAGCGGGGAAAAACTGTTTTTT	CASKIPGSGEKLFF
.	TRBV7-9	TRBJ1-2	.	TGTGCCAGCAGCTTTGGGGGGGAGAACTATGGCTACACCTTC	CASSFGGENYGYTF
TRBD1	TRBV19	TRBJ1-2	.	TGTGCCAGTAGTACCGGGACAGGGTATGGCTACACCTTC	CASSTGTGYGYTF
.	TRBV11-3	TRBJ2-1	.	TGTGCCAGCAGCTTAGATGGGCTAGCCTCCAATGAGCAGTTCTTC	CASSLDGLASNEQFF
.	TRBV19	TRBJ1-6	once	TGTGCCACCAACCGGGACACCTATAATTCACCCCTCCACTTT	CATNRDTYNSPLHF
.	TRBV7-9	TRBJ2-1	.	TGTGCCAGCACCACTTACAATGAGCAGTTCTTC	CASTTYNEQFF
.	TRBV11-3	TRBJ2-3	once	TGTGCCAGCAGCACCCGAGCCGGTTTTGGACAAGATACGCAGTATTTT	CASSTRAGFGQDTQYF
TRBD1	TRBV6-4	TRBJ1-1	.	TGTGCCAGCTCCCTCATTCCGGGACAGCCGAACACTGAAGCTTTCTTT	CASSLIPGQPNTEAFF
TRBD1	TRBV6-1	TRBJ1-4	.	TGTGCCAGCAGTGAAAGAGGGGGCGGTGAAAAACTGTTTTTT	CASSERGGGEKLFF
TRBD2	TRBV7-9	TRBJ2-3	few	TGTGCCAGCAGCTACCGGACTAGCGGGGGGGCAGATACGCAGTATTTT	CASSYRTSGGADTQYF
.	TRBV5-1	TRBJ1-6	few	TGCGCCAGCAGCTTGGGGGAGACTCTAGTAGCACCCCTCCACTTT	CASSLGETLVAPLHF
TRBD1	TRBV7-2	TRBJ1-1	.	TGTGCCAGCACCCTAGGGGGACAGGGCGCTGAAGCTTTCTTT	CASTLGGQGAEAFF
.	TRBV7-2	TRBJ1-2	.	TGTGCCAGCAGCTTAGAGCGGGGAGGCTACACCTTC	CASSLERGGYTF
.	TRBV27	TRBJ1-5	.	TGTGCCAGCAGTCCCCGGGGGGGGTTTAATCAGCCCCAGCATTTT	CASSPRGGFNQPQHF
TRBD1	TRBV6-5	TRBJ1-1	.	TGTGCCAGCAGTCCCCGACAGGGTAGGAACACTGAAGCTTTCTTT	CASSPRQGRNTEAFF
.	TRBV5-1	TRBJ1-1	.	TGCGCCAGCAGCTGGGCGACAGGTTATGAAGCTTTCTTT	CASSWATGYEAFF
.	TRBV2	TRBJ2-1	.	TGTGCCAGCAGTTCCGGGGAACATGAGCAGTTCTTC	CASSSGEHEQFF
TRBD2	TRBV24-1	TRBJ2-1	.	TGTGCCACCAGTGATTCTCCCGGGACTAGCGAGAACAATGAGCAGTTCTTC	CATSDSPGTSENNEQFF
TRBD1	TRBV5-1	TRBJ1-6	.	TGCGCCAGCAGCACCTTGACAGGGTCCGCCCTCCACTTT	CASSTLTGSALHF
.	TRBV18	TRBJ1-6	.	TGTGCCAGCTCACAAGACAGAAATAATTCACCCCTCCACTTT	CASSQDRNNSPLHF
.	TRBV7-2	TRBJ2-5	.	TGTGCCAGCAGCTTAGGGGGGGATTGGGAGACCCAGTACTTC	CASSLGGDWETQYF
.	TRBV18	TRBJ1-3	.	TGTGCCAGCTCACCGTCTCAGGTACCCTCTGGAAACACCATATATTTT	CASSPSQVPSGNTIYF
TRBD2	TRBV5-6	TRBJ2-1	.	TGTGCCAGCAGCTTGGCGACTAGCGGGCCCTACAATGAGCAGTTCTTC	CASSLATSGPYNEQFF
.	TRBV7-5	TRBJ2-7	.	TGTGCCAGAAGCTTGCACGGGGGGCTGGGAGAGCAGTACTTC	CARSLHGGLGEQYF
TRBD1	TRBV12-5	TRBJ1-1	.	TGTGCTAGTGGTTTGGGACTGGGACAGGGGAGTCCTGAAGCTTTCTTT	CASGLGLGQGSPEAFF
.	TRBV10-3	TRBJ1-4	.	TGTGCCATCAGTTCGTCAGGGTCCCCTAATGAAAAACTGTTTTTT	CAISSSGSPNEKLFF
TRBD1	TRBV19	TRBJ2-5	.	TGTGCCAGTAGTATGGCCCGGGACAGCCATCAAGAGACCCAGTACTTC	CASSMARDSHQETQYF
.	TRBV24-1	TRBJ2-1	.	TGTGCCACCAGTGATTACGTCGGGGATGAGCAGTTCTTC	CATSDYVGDEQFF
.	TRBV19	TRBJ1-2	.	TGTGCCAGTAGTATAGATCCGTTTGTGGAGGGAAACTATGGCTACACCTTC	CASSIDPFVEGNYGYTF
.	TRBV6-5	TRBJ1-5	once	TGTGCCAGCAGTTACTCGAATTGGGGGAGGAATCAGCCCCAGCATTTT	CASSYSNWGRNQPQHF
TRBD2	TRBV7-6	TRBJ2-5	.	TGTGCCAGCAGCTCGGGACTAGCGGGAGGAGGGTTGGAGACCCAGTACTTC	CASSSGLAGGGLETQYF
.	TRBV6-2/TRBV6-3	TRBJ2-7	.	TGTGCCAGCAGTTTAAACTGGCAGGGCGAGCAGTACTTC	CASSLNWQGEQYF
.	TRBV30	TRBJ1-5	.	TGTGCCTGGAGTCACCCAGGGAATAGCAATCAGCCCCAGCATTTT	CAWSHPGNSNQPQHF
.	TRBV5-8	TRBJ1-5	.	TGTGCCAGCAGCTTGTTTGCGGTAAGCAATCAGCCCCAGCATTTT	CASSLFAVSNQPQHF
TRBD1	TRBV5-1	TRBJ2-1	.	TGCGCCAGCAGCTTGGAAGGGACAGTGACCGTCCATGAGCAGTTCTTC	CASSLEGTVTVHEQFF
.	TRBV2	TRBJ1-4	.	TGTGCCAGCAGAAGGGAGGAAAAACTGTTTTTT	CASRREEKLFF
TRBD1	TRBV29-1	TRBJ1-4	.	TGCAGCGTCGGAGGACAGGGAGGTGAAAAACTGTTTTTT	CSVGGQGGEKLFF